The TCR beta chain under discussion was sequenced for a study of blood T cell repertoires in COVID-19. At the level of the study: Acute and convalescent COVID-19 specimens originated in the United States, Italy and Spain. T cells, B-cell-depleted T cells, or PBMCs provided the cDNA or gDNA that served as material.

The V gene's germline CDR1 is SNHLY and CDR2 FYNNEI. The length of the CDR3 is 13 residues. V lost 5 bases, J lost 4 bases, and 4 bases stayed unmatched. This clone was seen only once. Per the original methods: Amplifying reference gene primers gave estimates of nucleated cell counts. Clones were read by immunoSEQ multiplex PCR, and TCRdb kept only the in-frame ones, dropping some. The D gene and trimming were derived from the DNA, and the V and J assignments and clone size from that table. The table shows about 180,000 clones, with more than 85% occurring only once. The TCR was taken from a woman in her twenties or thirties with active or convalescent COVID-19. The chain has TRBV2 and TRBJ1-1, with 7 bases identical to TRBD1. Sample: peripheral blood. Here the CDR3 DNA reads TGTGCCAGCAGTCTCAGACAGGGCACTGAAGCTTTCTTT. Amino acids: CASSLRQGTEAFF.